This T cell receptor (beta chain) was retrieved from a study of spatial heterogeneity in lung cancer. Study-level information: Each unique TCR and UMI combination was seen more than ten times on average in raw reads.

The sample holds a few counts of this clonotype. The antigen remains unidentified. General study findings and limits: How many expanded intratumoral alpha and beta TCRs were present tracked the tumor mutation count, which was a count of nonsynonymous mutations. Tumor T cell coverage was estimated at about 7% for alpha and roughly 13% for beta chains.

Described time point: sample taken at primary tumor resection. Sequencing was performed on whole RNA extracted from tumor and nontumor lung tissue, or from frozen PBMC, and the material was left unsorted. The V and J ends lost 5 bases and 10 bases respectively, with 12 bases between them. The CDR3 length is 13 residues. Looked up from germline, CDR1 is MNHEY and CDR2 is SMNVEV (reference sequence). In the library, each TCR cDNA molecule bore its own unique molecular identifier. TCRdb re-called the 5' RACE reads through MiXCR, storing one row per CDR3 protein. The sample consists of roughly 18,000 distinct CDR3 sequences, around 5% of them appearing once.

Here the sequenced sample was lung tumor tissue, taken at surgery. V is TRBV27 and J is TRBJ1-6; D remains ambiguous. The TCR comes from a female donor with early-stage non-small cell lung cancer. DNA for the CDR3: TGTGCCAGCAGTCCTGGGTACGAATCACCCCTCCACTTT. It is translated as CASSPGYESPLHF.